The clone carrying this TCR beta chain was counted only a few times. MiXCR, run by TCRdb on the RT-PCR reads, gives a single entry per CDR3 protein. The sample has 650,000 to 800,000 distinct CDR3 sequences; roughly 13% are singletons. Deletions cut 1 base from V and 0 bases from J, with 10 bases between. The length of the CDR3 is 14 residues. CDR1 is SQVTM, CDR2 ANQGSEA, per germline. The data were taken from a study of response to subunit inactivated influenza vaccine. This TCR came from a man aged 50 or older who received an inactivated influenza vaccine. The genes are TRBV29-1 and TRBJ2-7; the D gene is possibly TRBD2 (6 bases). The material was PBMCs from blood, obtained around 14 days before vaccination. The DNA of the CDR3 is TGCAGCGTTGAAGGGGACTCCAGCTCCTACGAGCAGTACTTC. Translating gives CSVEGDSSSYEQYF.